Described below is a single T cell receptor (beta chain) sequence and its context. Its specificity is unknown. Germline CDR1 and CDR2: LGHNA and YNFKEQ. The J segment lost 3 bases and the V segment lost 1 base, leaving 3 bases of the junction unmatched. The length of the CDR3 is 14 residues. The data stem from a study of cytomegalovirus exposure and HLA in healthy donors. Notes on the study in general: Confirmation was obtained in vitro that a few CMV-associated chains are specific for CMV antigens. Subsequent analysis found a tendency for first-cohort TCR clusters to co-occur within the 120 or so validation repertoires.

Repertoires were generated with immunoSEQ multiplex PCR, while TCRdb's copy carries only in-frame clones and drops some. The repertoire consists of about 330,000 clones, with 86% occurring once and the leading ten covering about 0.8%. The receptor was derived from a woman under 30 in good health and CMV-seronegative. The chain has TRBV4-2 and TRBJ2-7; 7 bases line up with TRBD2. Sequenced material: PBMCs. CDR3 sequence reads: CASSQASGNYEQYF. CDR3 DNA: TGTGCCAGCAGCCAAGCTAGCGGAAACTACGAGCAGTACTTC.